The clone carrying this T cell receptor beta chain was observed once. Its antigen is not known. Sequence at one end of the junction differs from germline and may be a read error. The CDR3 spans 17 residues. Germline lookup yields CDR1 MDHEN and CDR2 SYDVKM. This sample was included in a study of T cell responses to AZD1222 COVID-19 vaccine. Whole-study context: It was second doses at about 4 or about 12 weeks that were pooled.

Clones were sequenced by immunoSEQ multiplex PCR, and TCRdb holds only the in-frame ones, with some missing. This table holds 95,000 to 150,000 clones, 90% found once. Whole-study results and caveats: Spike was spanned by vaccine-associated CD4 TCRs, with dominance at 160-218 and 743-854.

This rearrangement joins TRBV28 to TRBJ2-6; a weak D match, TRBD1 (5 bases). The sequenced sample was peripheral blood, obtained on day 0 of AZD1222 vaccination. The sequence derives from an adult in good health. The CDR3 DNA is TGTGCCAGCAGTACAGGCCCCTCGAGCTCTGAGGCCAACGTCCTGACTTTC. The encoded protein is CASSTGPSSSEANVLTF.